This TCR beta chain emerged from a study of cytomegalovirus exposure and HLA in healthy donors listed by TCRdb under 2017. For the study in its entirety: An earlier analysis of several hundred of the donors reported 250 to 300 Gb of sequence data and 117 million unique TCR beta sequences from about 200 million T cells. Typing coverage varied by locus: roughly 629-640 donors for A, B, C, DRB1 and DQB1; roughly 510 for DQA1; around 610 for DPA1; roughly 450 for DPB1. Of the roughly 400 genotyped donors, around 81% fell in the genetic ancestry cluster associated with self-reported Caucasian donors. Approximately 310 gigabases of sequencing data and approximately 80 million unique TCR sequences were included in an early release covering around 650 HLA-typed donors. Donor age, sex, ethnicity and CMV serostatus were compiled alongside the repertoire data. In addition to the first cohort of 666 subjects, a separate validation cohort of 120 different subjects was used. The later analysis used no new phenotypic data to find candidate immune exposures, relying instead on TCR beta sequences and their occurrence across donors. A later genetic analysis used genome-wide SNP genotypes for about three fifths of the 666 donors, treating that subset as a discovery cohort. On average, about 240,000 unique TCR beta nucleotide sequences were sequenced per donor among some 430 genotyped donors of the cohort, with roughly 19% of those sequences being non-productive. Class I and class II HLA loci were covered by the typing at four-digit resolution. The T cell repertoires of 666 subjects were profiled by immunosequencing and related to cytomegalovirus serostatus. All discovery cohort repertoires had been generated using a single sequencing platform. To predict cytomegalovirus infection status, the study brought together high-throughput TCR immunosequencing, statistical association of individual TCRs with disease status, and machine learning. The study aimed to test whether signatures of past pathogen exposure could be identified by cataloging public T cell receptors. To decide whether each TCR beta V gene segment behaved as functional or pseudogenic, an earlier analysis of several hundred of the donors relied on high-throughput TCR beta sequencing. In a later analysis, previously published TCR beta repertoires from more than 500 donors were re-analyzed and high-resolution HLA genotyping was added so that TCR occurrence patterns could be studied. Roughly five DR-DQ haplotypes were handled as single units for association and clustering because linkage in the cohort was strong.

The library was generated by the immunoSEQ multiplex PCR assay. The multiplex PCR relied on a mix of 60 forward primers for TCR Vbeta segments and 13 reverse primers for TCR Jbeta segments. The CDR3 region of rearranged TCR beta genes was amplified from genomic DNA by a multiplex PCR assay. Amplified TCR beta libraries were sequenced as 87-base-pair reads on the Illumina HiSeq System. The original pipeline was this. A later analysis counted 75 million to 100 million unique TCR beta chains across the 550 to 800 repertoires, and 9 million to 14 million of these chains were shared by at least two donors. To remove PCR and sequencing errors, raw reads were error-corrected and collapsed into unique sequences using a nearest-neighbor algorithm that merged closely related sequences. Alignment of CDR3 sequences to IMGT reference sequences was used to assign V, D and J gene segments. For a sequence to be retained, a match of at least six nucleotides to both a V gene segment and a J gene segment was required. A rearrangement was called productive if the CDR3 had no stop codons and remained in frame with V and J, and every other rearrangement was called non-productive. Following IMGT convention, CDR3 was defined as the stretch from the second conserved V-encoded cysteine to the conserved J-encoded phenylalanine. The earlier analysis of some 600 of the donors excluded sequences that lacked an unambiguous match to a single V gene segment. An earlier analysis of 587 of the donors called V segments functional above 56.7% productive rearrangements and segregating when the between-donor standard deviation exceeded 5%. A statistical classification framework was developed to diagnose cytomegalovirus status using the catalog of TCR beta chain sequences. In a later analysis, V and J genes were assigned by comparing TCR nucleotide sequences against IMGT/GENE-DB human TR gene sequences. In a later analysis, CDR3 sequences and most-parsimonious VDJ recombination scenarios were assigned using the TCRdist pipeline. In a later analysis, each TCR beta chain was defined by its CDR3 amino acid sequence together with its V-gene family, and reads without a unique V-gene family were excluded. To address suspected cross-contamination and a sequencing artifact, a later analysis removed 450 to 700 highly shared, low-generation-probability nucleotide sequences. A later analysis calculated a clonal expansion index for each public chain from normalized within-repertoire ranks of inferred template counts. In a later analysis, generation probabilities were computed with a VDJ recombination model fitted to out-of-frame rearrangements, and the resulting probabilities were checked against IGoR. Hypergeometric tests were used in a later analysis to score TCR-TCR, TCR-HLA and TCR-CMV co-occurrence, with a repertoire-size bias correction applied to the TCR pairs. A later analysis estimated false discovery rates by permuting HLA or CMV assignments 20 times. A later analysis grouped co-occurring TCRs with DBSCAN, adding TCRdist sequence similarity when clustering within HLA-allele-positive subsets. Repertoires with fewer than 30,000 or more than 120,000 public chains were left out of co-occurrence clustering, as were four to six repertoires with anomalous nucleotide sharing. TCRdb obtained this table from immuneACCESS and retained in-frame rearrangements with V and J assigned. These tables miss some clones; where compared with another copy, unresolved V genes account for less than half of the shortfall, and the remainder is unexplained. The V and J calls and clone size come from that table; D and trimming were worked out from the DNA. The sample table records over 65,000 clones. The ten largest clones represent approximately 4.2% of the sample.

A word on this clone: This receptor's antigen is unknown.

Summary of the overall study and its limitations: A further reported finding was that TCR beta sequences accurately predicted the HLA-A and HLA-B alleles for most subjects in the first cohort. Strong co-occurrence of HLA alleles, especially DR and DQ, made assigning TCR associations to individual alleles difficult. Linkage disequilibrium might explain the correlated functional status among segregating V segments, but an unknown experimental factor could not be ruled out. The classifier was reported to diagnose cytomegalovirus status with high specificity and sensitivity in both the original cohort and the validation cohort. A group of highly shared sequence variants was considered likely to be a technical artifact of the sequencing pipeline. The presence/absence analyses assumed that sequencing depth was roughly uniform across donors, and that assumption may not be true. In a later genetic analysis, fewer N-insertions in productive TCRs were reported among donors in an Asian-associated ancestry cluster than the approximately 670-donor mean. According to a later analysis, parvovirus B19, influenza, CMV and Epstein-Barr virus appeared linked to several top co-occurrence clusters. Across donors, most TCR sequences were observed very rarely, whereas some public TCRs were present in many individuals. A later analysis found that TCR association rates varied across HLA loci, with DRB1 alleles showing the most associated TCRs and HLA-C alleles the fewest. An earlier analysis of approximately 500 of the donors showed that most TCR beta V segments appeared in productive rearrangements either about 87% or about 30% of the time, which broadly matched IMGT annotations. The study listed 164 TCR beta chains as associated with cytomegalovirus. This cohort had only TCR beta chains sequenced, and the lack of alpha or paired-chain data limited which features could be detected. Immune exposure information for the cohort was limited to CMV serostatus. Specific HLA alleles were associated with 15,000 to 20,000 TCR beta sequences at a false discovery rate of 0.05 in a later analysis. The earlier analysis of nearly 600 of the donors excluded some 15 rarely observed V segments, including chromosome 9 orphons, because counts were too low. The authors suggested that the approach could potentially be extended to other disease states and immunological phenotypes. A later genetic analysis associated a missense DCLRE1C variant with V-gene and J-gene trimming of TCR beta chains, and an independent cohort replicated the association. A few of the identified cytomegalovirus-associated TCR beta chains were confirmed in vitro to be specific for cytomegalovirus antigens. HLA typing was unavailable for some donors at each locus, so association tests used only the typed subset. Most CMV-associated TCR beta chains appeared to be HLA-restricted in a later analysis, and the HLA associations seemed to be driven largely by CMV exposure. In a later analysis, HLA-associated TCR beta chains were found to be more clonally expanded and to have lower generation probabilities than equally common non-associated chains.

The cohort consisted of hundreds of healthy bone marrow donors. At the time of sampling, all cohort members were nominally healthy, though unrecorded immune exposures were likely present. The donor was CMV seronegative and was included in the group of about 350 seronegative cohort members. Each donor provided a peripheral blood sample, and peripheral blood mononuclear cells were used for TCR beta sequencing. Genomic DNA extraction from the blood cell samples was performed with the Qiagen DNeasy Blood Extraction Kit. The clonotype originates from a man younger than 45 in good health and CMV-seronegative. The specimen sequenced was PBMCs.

The CDR3 sequence is CASSQVLAQGETQYF. The nucleotide sequence is given as TGCGCCAGCAGCCAAGTGCTAGCCCAGGGGGAGACCCAGTACTTC. The chain links TRBV4-3 with TRBJ2-5; the D gene is possibly TRBD1, with 6 bases matching. V and J lose 1 base and 5 bases, and a span of 14 bases separates them. The CDR3 starts with the cysteine, ends with the phenylalanine, and has 15 residues. CDR3 DNA is the only sequence kept; it has 45 bases, read in frame from the first base. CDR1 is given as LGHNA and CDR2 as YSLEER, both from the germline V gene.